This TCR beta chain was recorded in a study of T cell repertoires in aging, cancer and after chemotherapy. At the level of the study: Donor ages fell into six groups from 30 or younger up to 70 or older. Over several months to years, re-sampled healthy donor repertoires clearly shared clones. About 9.1 million TCR reads were in the whole dataset. Whole-study results and caveats: The repertoire data cannot show anything about immunological memory following chemotherapy.

Peripheral blood genomic DNA, not sorted cells or RNA, was the template. This clonotype was counted between two and nine times. Its antigen is unknown. Trimming removed 0 bases from V and 4 bases from J, with 9 bases in between. The CDR3 is made up of 14 amino acids. The germline V gene has CDR1 LGHNA and CDR2 YSLEER. Multiplex touch-down PCR with TRB-A/B primers amplified rearranged V-D-J TRB sequences. MiXCR was run by TCRdb on the multiplex PCR reads, yielding one entry per CDR3 protein. In the table there are approximately 13,000 distinct CDR3 sequences, roughly 28% of which are singletons. The sequence was obtained from a human donor in good health. The chain uses TRBV4-3 and TRBJ1-2; D gene ambiguous. Sequences were obtained from blood. CDR3 loop: CASSQEPLGYGYTF. DNA for the CDR3: TGCGCCAGCAGCCAAGAACCGTTGGGCTATGGCTACACCTTC.